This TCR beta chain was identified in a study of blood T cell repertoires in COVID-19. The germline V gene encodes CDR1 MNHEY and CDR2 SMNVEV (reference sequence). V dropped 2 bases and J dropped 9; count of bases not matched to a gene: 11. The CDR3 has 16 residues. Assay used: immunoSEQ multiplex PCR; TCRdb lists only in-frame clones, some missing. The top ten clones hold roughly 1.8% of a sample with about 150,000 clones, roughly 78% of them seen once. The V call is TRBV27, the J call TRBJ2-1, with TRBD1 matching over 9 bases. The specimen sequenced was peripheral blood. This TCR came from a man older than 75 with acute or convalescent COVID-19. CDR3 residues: CASSLEGDRVGVEQFF. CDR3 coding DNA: TGTGCCAGCAGTTTAGAGGGGGACAGGGTAGGAGTTGAGCAGTTCTTC.